These 5 T cell receptor beta chains came from one sample sequenced in a study of human thymus T cells. The method was immunoSEQ multiplex PCR; TCRdb's version includes in-frame clones alone and lacks a portion of them. The repertoire holds 57,000 or so clones, with around 94% as singletons. The specimen sequenced was blood. The receptors stem from a boy younger than two with a congenital heart defect but otherwise immunologically healthy.

The chain carries TRBV19 and TRBJ1-2; 7 bases agree with TRBD1. The CDR3 has 14 amino acids. Losses at the gene ends were 10 bases for V and 10 bases for J; bases not matched to a gene: 18. Germline V gene sequence: CDR1 LNHDA, CDR2 SQIVND (reference sequence). CDR3: CATAPQGGYSDYTF. CDR3 DNA sequence: TGTGCCACAGCACCGCAAGGGGGCTACAGCGACTACACCTTC.

The chain recombines TRBV7-3 with TRBJ1-5, with D perhaps TRBD1 (5 bases). The V end lost 1 base, the J end lost 2 bases, and 9 bases lay between the germline ends. Per germline, CDR1 SGHTA and CDR2 FQGTGA. The CDR3 consists of 15 residues. The DNA for the CDR3 is TGTGCCAGCAGCTTAAGGAGGGGAGGCAATCAGCCCCAGCATTTT. Its translation is CASSLRRGGNQPQHF.

The chain couples TRBV6-5 to TRBJ1-2, with TRBD1 as a possible D gene (5 bases). The V gene lost 1 base and the J gene lost 2 bases, with 8 bases spanning the gap. The CDR3 consists of 14 residues. Germline V gene data show CDR1 as MNHEY and CDR2 as SVGAGI. Here the CDR3 DNA reads TGTGCCAGCAGTTACTTTGGGGGGAACTATGGCTACACCTTC. Translating gives CASSYFGGNYGYTF.

The chain has TRBV29-1 and TRBJ2-3; 7 nucleotides align to TRBD2. Losses at the gene ends were 7 bases for V and 1 base for J; bases not matched to a gene: 8. Germline V lookup: CDR1 SQVTM, CDR2 ANQGSEA. This CDR3 is built from 14 residues. The CDR3 region has the DNA TGCAGCGGTAAATTAGCGGGCCGCACAGATACGCAGTATTTT. Protein: CSGKLAGRTDTQYF.

For the CDR3, the DNA is TGTGCCAGTAGTATAAGCGCAGGAGCCCCCTACGAGCAGTACTTC. Translation: CASSISAGAPYEQYF. The rearrangement joins TRBV19 to TRBJ2-7; D remains unclear. With 2 bases removed from V and 2 bases from J, the gap between germline ends came to 13 bases. Looked up from germline, CDR1 is LNHDA and CDR2 is SQIVND (reference sequence). The CDR3 loop spans 15 amino acids. Full variable domain (missing parts from reference TRBV19 and TRBJ2-7): DGGITQSPKYLFRKEGQNVTLSCEQNLNHDAMYWYRQDPGQGLRLIYYSQIVNDFQKGDIAEGYSVSREKKESFPLTVTSAQKNPTAFYLCASSISAGAPYEQYFGPGTRLTVT.